This TCR beta chain emerged from a study of neurological immune-mediated disorders. This CDR3 comprises 17 residues. Germline-derived CDR1 and CDR2 are SGHDT and YYEEEE. The V segment lost 1 base and the J segment 6 bases; nucleotides outside the gene matches: 13. Regarding the study as a whole: No CDR3 amino acid sequences were shared by expanded clones across subjects, suggesting private repertoires in all groups.

This clonotype was seen many times. Antigen specificity is unknown. TCRdb passed the 5' RACE reads through MiXCR, listing each CDR3 protein once. Among approximately 48,000 distinct CDR3 sequences listed, 2.5% to 3.5% were seen once. The V gene is TRBV5-6, the J gene TRBJ2-1; the match to TRBD2 covers 7 bases. This clonotype was obtained from a woman aged 45 to 65 with multiple sclerosis. Input material: PBMCs. The CDR3 DNA follows: TGTGCCAGCAGCTTGAGCGGGGATGGGGGAGTTATCAATGAGCAGTTCTTC. Amino acid sequence: CASSLSGDGGVINEQFF.